A selection of T cell receptor beta chains follows, all from one sample in a study of T cell repertoires in cytomegalovirus infection. TCRdb itself ran the reads through MiXCR, one entry per CDR3 protein. The repertoire consists of roughly 990,000 distinct CDR3 sequences, with roughly 31% occurring once and the leading ten covering roughly 13%. These receptors' antigens are unknown. This specimen was cultured CD8+ T cells from PBMCs, taken from culture after CMV antigen stimulation. Receptors originate from a human donor in good health (CMV status not recorded). Some clones in this sample may be carry-over from other donors' samples. The CDR3 runs from the conserved cysteine through the conserved F or W. Fields, in order: clone size, V gene, J gene, D gene, CDR3 DNA, CDR3 protein. A D gene is named only where the DNA matches it firmly. Clone size is shown for a subset of rows, as once, few, many or a class of expanded clone.

.	TRBV4-2	TRBJ1-1	.	TGTGCCAGCAGCCTTAAAGGGGGGAGTGGCACTGAAGCTTTCTTT	CASSLKGGSGTEAFF
.	TRBV20-1	TRBJ1-2	.	TGCAGTGCTAGTGGTGGGGAATACTATGGCTACACCTTC	CSASGGEYYGYTF
few	TRBV7-2	TRBJ2-3	.	TGTGCCAGCAGCTTGTACCCCGGGGGTTACACAGATACGCAGTATTTT	CASSLYPGGYTDTQYF
.	TRBV7-2	TRBJ2-7	.	TGTGTCAGCAGCTCCCGAGACAGTTTCTACGAGCAGTACTTC	CVSSSRDSFYEQYF
.	TRBV5-1	TRBJ2-1	.	TGCGCCAGCAGCCCCCGCCTGACGGGTGAGCAGTTCTTC	CASSPRLTGEQFF
.	TRBV24-1	TRBJ2-2	TRBD2	TGTGCCACCAGTGATCCGACTAGCGGGGGGGCGAGGACCGGGGAGCTGTTTTTT	CATSDPTSGGARTGELFF
.	TRBV20-1	TRBJ1-1	.	TGCAGTGCTGAAGGGAGGGATGGAAACACTGAAGCTTTCTTT	CSAEGRDGNTEAFF
.	TRBV9	TRBJ2-1	TRBD2	TGTGCCAGCAGCGTAGCGGGGGGGTATCGGGTCGATGAGCAGTTCTTC	CASSVAGGYRVDEQFF
few	TRBV10-3	TRBJ1-1	.	TGTGCCATCAGTTCGGCCTCCATGAACACTGAAGCTTTCTTT	CAISSASMNTEAFF
.	TRBV19	TRBJ2-5	TRBD1	TGTGCCAGTAGTAAGAAGGGGGCGAAAACCCAGTACTTC	CASSKKGAKTQYF
few	TRBV7-9	TRBJ2-5	.	TGTGCCAGCAGCGGTCGGGTGGGCCAAGAGACCCAGTACTTC	CASSGRVGQETQYF
few	TRBV19	TRBJ1-2	.	TGTGCCAGTAATGCGGCAATAAGGACAAACTATGGCTACACCTTC	CASNAAIRTNYGYTF
few	TRBV19	TRBJ2-7	.	TGTGCCAGTAGTACCTCGGGGCGAGAGCAGTACTTC	CASSTSGREQYF
few	TRBV4-3	TRBJ2-1	TRBD2	TGCGCCAGCAGCCAAGACAACCTAGCGGGGGGCCTATACAATGAGCAGTTCTTC	CASSQDNLAGGLYNEQFF
few	TRBV12-3/TRBV12-4	TRBJ2-7	.	TGTGCCAGCAGTTCCTCGGGACACCAATACGAGCAGTACTTC	CASSSSGHQYEQYF
.	TRBV6-5	TRBJ1-2	TRBD1	TGTGCCAGCAGTTACTCGTCTGGGACAGAATATGGCTACACCTTC	CASSYSSGTEYGYTF
.	TRBV15	TRBJ2-2	.	TGTGCCACCAGCAGAGATTGGGGGCCCAGCACCGGGGAGCTGTTTTTT	CATSRDWGPSTGELFF
many	TRBV4-3	TRBJ1-1	.	TGCGCCAGCAGCCAAGGGGTGCCCTTGAACACTGAAGCTTTCTTT	CASSQGVPLNTEAFF
.	TRBV7-9	TRBJ2-1	.	TGTACCAGCAGCACGGCCCATGAGCAGTTCTTC	CTSSTAHEQFF
.	TRBV9	TRBJ1-2	TRBD1	TGTGCCAGCAGCGGACTCGGGACAGGGCGGGACGGCTACACCTTC	CASSGLGTGRDGYTF
few	TRBV6-5	TRBJ1-1	TRBD1	TGTGCCAGCAGTTGGTTCAGGGGGGGCAACACTGAAGCTTTCTTT	CASSWFRGGNTEAFF
few	TRBV20-1	TRBJ2-3	TRBD2	TGCAGTGCTAGAGAATGGCGGGGGGCCACAGATACGCAGTATTTT	CSAREWRGATDTQYF
many	TRBV7-2	TRBJ2-5	.	TGTGCCAGCGGGGGGACCCAGTACTTC	CASGGTQYF
.	TRBV15	TRBJ1-5	.	TGTGCCACCAGGCCCCGGGGGGGTAATCAGCCCCAGCATTTT	CATRPRGGNQPQHF
.	TRBV4-1	TRBJ2-2	TRBD1	TGCGCCAGCAGCCAAGAAGGACAGGGGTCCGGGGAGCTGTTTTTT	CASSQEGQGSGELFF
.	TRBV2	TRBJ2-4	TRBD2	TGTGCCAGCAGTGAAGTTAGCGGGGGGACCAAAAACATTCAGTACTTC	CASSEVSGGTKNIQYF
few	TRBV2	TRBJ1-2	.	TGTGCCCATGACACCCTCCAGGGGGGCTACACCTTC	CAHDTLQGGYTF
.	TRBV27	TRBJ2-3	.	TGTGCCAGCAGTTTAGCTGGTGAGAACACAGATACGCAGTATTTT	CASSLAGENTDTQYF
few	TRBV12-5	TRBJ1-2	TRBD1	TGTGCTAGTGGTCCCGGAGGGACAGCCTATGGCTACACCTTC	CASGPGGTAYGYTF
.	TRBV29-1	TRBJ2-2	.	TGCAGCGTCCAAGGGCAGGGAGGCACCGGGGAGCTGTTTTTT	CSVQGQGGTGELFF
many	TRBV7-2	TRBJ2-5	.	TGTGCCAGCAGCCCCTGGGTCCACGCCCCTGAGACCCAGTACTTC	CASSPWVHAPETQYF
few	TRBV7-9	TRBJ2-4	TRBD2	TGTGCCAGCGGACGACTAGCCGGAGAAAACATTCAGTACTTC	CASGRLAGENIQYF
.	TRBV6-2/TRBV6-3	TRBJ1-1	.	TGTGCCAGCAGTTATCTGGATCCGACCACTGAAGCTTTCTTT	CASSYLDPTTEAFF
.	TRBV5-6	TRBJ2-2	.	TGTGCCAGCAGCTTAAGGGGCGAATCCGGGGAGCTGTTTTTT	CASSLRGESGELFF
few	TRBV4-1	TRBJ2-1	.	TGCGCCAGCAGCCAAGAAAGGGGCAGCTCCTACAATGAGCAGTTCTTC	CASSQERGSSYNEQFF
.	TRBV20-1	TRBJ1-4	.	TGCAGTGCTGGGCGGGAGGACCTCACAACTAATGAAAAACTGTTTTTT	CSAGREDLTTNEKLFF
few	TRBV9	TRBJ2-1	TRBD2	TGTGCCAGTAACCGAGCGGGGGGATACAATGAGCAGTTCTTC	CASNRAGGYNEQFF
.	TRBV5-6	TRBJ2-7	.	TGTGCCAGCAGCTCCGGGACAAGGGAGGAGCAGTACTTC	CASSSGTREEQYF
few	TRBV6-2/TRBV6-3	TRBJ1-1	TRBD1	TGTGCCAGCATCCCACAGGGGGCCACTGAAGCTTTCTTT	CASIPQGATEAFF
.	TRBV7-9	TRBJ1-1	TRBD1	TGTGCCAGCAGCTTAGCGAACAGGGGGTTCGGGAACACTGAAGCTTTCTTT	CASSLANRGFGNTEAFF
.	TRBV6-5	TRBJ2-2	TRBD2	TGTGCCAGCAGCCGATGGTGGAGCGGGGAGGTTGGCGGGGAGCTGTTTTTT	CASSRWWSGEVGGELFF
.	TRBV15	TRBJ2-4	.	TGTGCCACCAGCAGAGATTTGAAAAACATTCAGTACTTC	CATSRDLKNIQYF
.	TRBV12-5	TRBJ1-2	.	TGTGCTAGTGGTTTGGTAGAGGCGGCTCCTAACTATGGCTACACCTTC	CASGLVEAAPNYGYTF
few	TRBV6-1	TRBJ1-5	.	TGTGCCAGCAGCGCCTCGGGGGAAAGGTGGAGCAATCAGCCCCAGCATTTT	CASSASGERWSNQPQHF
.	TRBV7-9	TRBJ1-2	.	TGTGCCAGCAGCTTAATTTTCCGGGACGGCTACACCTTC	CASSLIFRDGYTF
many	TRBV7-6	TRBJ2-7	TRBD1	TGTGCCAGCAGCTTGGGGACAGTCGAGCAGTACTTC	CASSLGTVEQYF
.	TRBV12-3/TRBV12-4	TRBJ2-3	TRBD2	TGTGCCAGCAGTTTTGGGGGAGGGTATGACACGCAGTATTTT	CASSFGGGYDTQYF
few	TRBV19	TRBJ1-4	.	TGTGCCAGTAGTATAGATCCCCGCATAAATGAAAAACTGTTTTTT	CASSIDPRINEKLFF
.	TRBV19	TRBJ1-1	.	TGTGCCAGTAGTAATCTTCGGACACCCAGAAACACTGAAGCTTTCTTT	CASSNLRTPRNTEAFF
.	TRBV5-5	TRBJ2-2	TRBD2	TGTGCCAGAAGCCTAGGGACTAGCTGGAACACCGGGGAGCTGTTTTTT	CARSLGTSWNTGELFF
.	TRBV13	TRBJ2-7	TRBD1	TGTGCCAGCAGCTTAGATGGGACAGGGGAGACTGGGTTCGACGAGCAGTACTTC	CASSLDGTGETGFDEQYF